This T cell receptor beta chain emerged from a study of T cell responses to AZD1222 COVID-19 vaccine. Overall study results and limits: Samples come after the peak T cell response, not at day 14. As reported, nearly half of all spike-specific TCRs target variant regions that are unmutated. Most donors were white British, females outnumbered males, and clonal diversity was possibly underestimated.

TCRdb keeps only in-frame clones here, not all; method: immunoSEQ multiplex PCR. The data contain more than 95,000 clones, 88% of them seen just once; the ten biggest clones take up around 3.8%. Per the germline V gene, CDR1 is LGHNA and CDR2 is YSLEER. The CDR3 totals 14 residues. Trimming cost V 9 bases and J 6 bases; bases outside gene matches: 8. On this clone itself: Its antigen is unidentified.

The material was peripheral blood, obtained 28 days after the second AZD1222 dose. The gene calls are TRBV4-3 and TRBJ2-3; 11 bases line up with TRBD2. This sequence originates from an adult who received the AZD1222 COVID-19 vaccine. CDR3 region: CASAPTSGEDTQYF. The DNA of the CDR3 is TGCGCCAGTGCCCCGACTAGCGGGGAGGATACGCAGTATTTT.